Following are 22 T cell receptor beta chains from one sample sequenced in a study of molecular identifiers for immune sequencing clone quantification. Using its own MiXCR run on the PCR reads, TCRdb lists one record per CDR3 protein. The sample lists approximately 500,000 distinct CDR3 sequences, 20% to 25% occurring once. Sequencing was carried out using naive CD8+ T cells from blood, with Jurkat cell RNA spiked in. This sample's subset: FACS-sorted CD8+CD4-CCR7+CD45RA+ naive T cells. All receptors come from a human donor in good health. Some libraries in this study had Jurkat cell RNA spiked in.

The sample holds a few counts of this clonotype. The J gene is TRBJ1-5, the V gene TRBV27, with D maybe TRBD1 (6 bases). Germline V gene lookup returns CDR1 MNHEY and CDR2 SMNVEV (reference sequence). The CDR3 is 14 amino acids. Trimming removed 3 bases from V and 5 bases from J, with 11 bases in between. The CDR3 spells CASSLFRGDQPQHF. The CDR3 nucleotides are TGTGCCAGCAGTTTGTTCAGGGGAGATCAGCCCCAGCATTTT.

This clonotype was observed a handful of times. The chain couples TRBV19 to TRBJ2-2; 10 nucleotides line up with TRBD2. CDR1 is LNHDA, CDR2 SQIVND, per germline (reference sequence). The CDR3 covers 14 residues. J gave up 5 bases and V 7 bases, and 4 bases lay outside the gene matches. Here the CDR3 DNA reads TGTGCCAGTACCAGCGGGAGGGTTACCGGGGAGCTGTTTTTT. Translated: CASTSGRVTGELFF.

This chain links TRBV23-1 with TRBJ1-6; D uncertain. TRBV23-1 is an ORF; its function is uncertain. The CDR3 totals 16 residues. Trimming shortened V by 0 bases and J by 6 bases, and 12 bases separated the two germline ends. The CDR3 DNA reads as TGCGCCAGCAGTCAATCTGGCAGGTCGTGTAATTCACCCCTCCACTTT. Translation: CASSQSGRSCNSPLHF.

The CDR3: CASSQLTGTLEQFF. The CDR3, as DNA: TGTGCCAGCAGCCAACTCACCGGGACTTTGGAGCAGTTCTTC. The rearrangement links TRBV7-8 to TRBJ2-1, with a weak D call TRBD2 (6 bases). V was shortened by 5 bases and J by 10 bases, with 18 bases between the two germline ends. The CDR3 is made up of 14 amino acids. The germline V gene has CDR1 SGHVS and CDR2 FQNEAQ.

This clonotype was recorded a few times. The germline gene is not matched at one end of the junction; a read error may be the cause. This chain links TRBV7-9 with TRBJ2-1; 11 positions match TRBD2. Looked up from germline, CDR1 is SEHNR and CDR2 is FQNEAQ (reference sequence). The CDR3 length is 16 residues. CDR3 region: CASSLVAGGYYNEQSF. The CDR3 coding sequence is TGTGCCAGCAGCTTAGTAGCGGGAGGGTACTACAATGAGCAGTCCTTC.

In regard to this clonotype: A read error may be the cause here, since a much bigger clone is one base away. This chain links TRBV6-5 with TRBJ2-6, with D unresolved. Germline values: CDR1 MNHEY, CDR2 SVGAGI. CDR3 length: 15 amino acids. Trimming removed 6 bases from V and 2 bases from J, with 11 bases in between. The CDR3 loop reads CASSAESPGANVLTF. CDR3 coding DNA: TGTGCCAGCAGCGCAGAGAGCCCTGGGGCCAACGTCCTGACTTTC.

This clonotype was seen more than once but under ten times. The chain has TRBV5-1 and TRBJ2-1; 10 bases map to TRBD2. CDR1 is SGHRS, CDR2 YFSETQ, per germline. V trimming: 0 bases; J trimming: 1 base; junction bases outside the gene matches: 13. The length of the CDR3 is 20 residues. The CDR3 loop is CASSLVPAGGVSESYNEQFF. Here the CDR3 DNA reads TGCGCCAGCAGCTTGGTTCCAGCGGGAGGGGTATCGGAATCCTACAATGAGCAGTTCTTC.

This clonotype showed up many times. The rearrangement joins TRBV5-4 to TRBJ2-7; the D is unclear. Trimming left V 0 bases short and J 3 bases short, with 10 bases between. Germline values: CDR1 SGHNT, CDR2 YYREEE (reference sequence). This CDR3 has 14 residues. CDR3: CASSLGIQNYEQYF. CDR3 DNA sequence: TGTGCCAGCAGCTTGGGAATACAGAACTACGAGCAGTACTTC.

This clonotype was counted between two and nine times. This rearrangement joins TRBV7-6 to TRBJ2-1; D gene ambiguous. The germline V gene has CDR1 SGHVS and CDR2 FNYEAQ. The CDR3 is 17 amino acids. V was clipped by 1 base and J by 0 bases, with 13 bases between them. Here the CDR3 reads CASSLVRHPSSYNEQFF. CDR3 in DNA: TGTGCCAGCAGCTTAGTTCGTCACCCGAGCTCCTACAATGAGCAGTTCTTC.

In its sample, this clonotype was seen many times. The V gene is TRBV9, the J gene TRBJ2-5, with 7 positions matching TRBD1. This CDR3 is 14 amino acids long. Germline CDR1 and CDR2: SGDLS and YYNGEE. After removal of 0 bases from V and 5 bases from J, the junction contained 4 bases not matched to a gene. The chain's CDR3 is CASSVGGGGETQYF. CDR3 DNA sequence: TGTGCCAGCAGCGTAGGAGGGGGCGGTGAGACCCAGTACTTC.

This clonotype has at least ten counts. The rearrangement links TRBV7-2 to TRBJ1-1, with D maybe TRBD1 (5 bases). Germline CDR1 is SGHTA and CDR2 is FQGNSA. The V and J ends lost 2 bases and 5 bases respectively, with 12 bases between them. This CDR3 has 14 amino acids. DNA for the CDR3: TGTGCCAGCAGCTTAAGGGGTCCGGGGACTGAAGCTTTCTTT. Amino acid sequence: CASSLRGPGTEAFF.

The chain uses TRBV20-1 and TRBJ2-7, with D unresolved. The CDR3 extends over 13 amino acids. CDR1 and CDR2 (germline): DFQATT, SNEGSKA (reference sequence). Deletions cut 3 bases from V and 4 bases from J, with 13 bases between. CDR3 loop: CSASGRLGYEQYF. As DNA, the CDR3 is TGCAGTGCTAGTGGCAGGCTAGGATACGAGCAGTACTTC.

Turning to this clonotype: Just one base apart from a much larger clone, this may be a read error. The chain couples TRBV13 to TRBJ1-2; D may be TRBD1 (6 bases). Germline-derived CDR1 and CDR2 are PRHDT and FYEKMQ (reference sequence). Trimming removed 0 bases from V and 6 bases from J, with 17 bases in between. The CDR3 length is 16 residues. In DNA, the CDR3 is TGTGCCAGCAGCTTAGGGACGGGGGGCCGACTTAATGGCTACACCTTC. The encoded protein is CASSLGTGGRLNGYTF.

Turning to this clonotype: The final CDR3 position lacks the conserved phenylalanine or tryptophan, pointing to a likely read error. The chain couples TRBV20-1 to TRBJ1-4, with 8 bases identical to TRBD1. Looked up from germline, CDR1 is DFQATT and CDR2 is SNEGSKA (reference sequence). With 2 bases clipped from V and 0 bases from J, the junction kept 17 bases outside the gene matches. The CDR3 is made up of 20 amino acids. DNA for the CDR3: TGCAGTGCTAGACCTATTAGGACAGGGCCTACCACTGCAACTAATGAAAAACTGTTTTAT. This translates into CSARPIRTGPTTATNEKLFY.

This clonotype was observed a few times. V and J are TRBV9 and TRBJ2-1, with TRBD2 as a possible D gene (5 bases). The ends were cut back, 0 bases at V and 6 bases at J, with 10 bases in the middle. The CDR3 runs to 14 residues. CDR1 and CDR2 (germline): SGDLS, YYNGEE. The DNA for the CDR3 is TGTGCCAGCAGCGTAGACGGGATTGGCAATGAGCAGTTCTTC. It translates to CASSVDGIGNEQFF.

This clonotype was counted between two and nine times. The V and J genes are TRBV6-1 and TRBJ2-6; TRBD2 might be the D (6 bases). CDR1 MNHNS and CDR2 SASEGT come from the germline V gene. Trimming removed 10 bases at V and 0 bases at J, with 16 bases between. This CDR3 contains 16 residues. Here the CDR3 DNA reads TGTGCCACCTTGGAGGGTTGGGTCTCTGGGGCCAACGTCCTGACTTTC. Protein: CATLEGWVSGANVLTF.

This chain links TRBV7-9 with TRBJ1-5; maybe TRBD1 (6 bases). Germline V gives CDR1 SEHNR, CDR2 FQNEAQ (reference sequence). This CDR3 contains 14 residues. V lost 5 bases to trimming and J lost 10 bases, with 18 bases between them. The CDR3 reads CASSPQDRPEPQHF. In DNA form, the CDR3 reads TGTGCCAGCAGCCCCCAAGACAGGCCCGAACCCCAGCATTTT.

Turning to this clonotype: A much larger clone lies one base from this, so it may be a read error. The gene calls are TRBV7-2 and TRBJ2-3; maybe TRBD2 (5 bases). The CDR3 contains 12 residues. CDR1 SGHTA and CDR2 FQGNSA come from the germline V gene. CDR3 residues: CVSSLGEPTQYF. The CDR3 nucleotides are TGTGTCAGCAGCTTGGGAGAGCCTACGCAGTATTTT. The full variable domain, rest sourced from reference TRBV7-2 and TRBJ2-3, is GAGVSQSPSNKVTEKGKDVELRCDPISGHTALYWYRQSLGQGLEFLIYFQGNSAPDKSGLPSDRFSAERTGGSVSTLTIQRTQQEDSAVYLCVSSLGEPTQYFGPGTRLTVL.

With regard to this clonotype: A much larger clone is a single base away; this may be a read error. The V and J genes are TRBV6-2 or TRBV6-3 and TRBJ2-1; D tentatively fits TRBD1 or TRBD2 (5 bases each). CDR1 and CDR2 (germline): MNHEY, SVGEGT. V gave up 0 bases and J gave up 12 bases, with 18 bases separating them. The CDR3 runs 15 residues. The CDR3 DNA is TGTGCCAGCAGTTACTCAGGGCTAGGGACGGATGGGCAGTTCTTC. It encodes CASSYSGLGTDGQFF.

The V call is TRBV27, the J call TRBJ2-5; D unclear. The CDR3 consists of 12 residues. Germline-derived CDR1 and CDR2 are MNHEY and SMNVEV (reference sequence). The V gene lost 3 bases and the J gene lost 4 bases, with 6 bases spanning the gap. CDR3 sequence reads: CASSFTGETQYF. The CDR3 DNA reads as TGTGCCAGCAGTTTTACGGGAGAGACCCAGTACTTC.

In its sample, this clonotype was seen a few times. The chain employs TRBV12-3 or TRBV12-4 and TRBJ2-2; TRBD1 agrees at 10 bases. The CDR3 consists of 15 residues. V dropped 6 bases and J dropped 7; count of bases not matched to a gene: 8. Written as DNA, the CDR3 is TGTGCCAGCAGCGTCCGGGACAGGGGTTACGGGGAGCTGTTTTTT. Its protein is CASSVRDRGYGELFF.

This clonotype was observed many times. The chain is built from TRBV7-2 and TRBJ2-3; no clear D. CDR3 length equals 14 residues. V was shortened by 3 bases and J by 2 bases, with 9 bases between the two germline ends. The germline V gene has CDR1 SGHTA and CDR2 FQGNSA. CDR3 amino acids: CASSFREATDTQYF. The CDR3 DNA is TGTGCCAGCAGCTTCCGCGAGGCCACAGATACGCAGTATTTT.